This entry lists 18 T cell receptor beta chains sequenced from one sample in a study of regulatory T cells in long-lasting Graves disease. As to time point: newly diagnosed GD, antithyroid drugs for less than 3 months. Researchers made the TCR library from RNA that was extracted from PBMCs. Construction of TCR beta libraries relied on iRepertoire HTBI primers and on Arm-PCR targeting CDR3 regions. TCRdb reanalysed the multiplex PCR reads using MiXCR and keeps one entry per CDR3 protein. The sample has around 500,000 distinct CDR3 sequences; around 15% are singletons. A further study also used this sample, focusing on T cells in Graves' hyperthyroidism and ophthalmopathy.

The sample was peripheral blood mononuclear cells (PBMCs), taken at new diagnosis, from a patient treated with antithyroid drugs. Source of these receptors: a woman aged 40 to 65 with Graves disease.

V gene TRBV19 combines with J gene TRBJ1-6; maybe TRBD1 (5 bases). Trimming removed 5 bases from V and 9 bases from J, with 14 bases in between. CDR1 LNHDA and CDR2 SQIVND come from the germline V gene (reference sequence). The CDR3 spans 14 residues. The CDR3, as DNA: TGTGCCAGTAGTTATGGGGCCCCTACTTCACCCCTCCACTTT. Translation: CASSYGAPTSPLHF. Full variable domain (missing parts from reference TRBV19 and TRBJ1-6): DGGITQSPKYLFRKEGQNVTLSCEQNLNHDAMYWYRQDPGQGLRLIYYSQIVNDFQKGDIAEGYSVSREKKESFPLTVTSAQKNPTAFYLCASSYGAPTSPLHFGNGTRLTVT.

Concerning this clonotype itself: A much larger clone differs by one base, so this may be a read error. The rearrangement links TRBV12-3 or TRBV12-4 to TRBJ2-3, with D possibly matching TRBD2 (5 bases). This CDR3 is 15 amino acids long. Written as DNA, the CDR3 is TGTGCCAGCAGTGACGACCGGGGTAGAGCAGATACGCGGTATTTT. This gives the protein CASSDDRGRADTRYF.

The chain joins TRBV4-2 to TRBJ1-5; 8 bases line up with TRBD1. Trimming removed 0 bases from V and 6 bases from J; junction bases left unmatched: 7. Germline V gives CDR1 LGHNA, CDR2 YNFKEQ. This CDR3 is built from 16 residues. For the CDR3, the DNA is TGTGCCAGCAGCCAAGATCTCTCCCAGGGGGCTCAGCCCCAGCATTTT. It yields the protein CASSQDLSQGAQPQHF.

This clonotype was detected ten times or more. The chain uses TRBV20-1 and TRBJ2-2; D is uncertain. Trimming removed 0 bases at V and 0 bases at J, with 5 bases between. Germline loops: CDR1 DFQATT, CDR2 SNEGSKA (reference sequence). The CDR3 sequence is 14 residues long. CDR3 coding DNA: TGCAGTGCTAGAGATCCCTCGAACACCGGGGAGCTGTTTTTT. Translated, it gives CSARDPSNTGELFF.

V usage is TRBV18 and J usage is TRBJ2-1; D perhaps matches TRBD1 (6 bases). Germline V CDR1 and CDR2: KGHSH, LQKENI. The CDR3 is made up of 14 amino acids. Trimming took off 0 bases at V and 8 bases at J, with 11 bases between the two ends. CDR3 sequence (DNA): TGTGCCAGCTCACCACCTAGGACAGATGATGAGCAGTTCTTC. Protein product: CASSPPRTDDEQFF.

The V and J genes are TRBV7-9 and TRBJ2-5; D remains unclear. V gave up 2 bases and J gave up 1 base, with 8 bases separating them. Germline CDR1 SEHNR, CDR2 FQNEAQ (reference sequence). The CDR3 is 14 amino acids. CDR3 sequence: CASSLLRVQETQYF. In DNA form, the CDR3 reads TGTGCCAGCAGCTTACTAAGGGTCCAAGAGACCCAGTACTTC.

Many counts were recorded for this clonotype. The CDR3 sequence: CASSFSSSNEQFF. The CDR3 region has the DNA TGTGCCAGCAGCTTTTCTAGCAGCAATGAGCAGTTCTTC. The genes are TRBV7-6 and TRBJ2-1; D may be TRBD2 (5 bases). Trimming took 3 bases from V and 6 from J, leaving 9 bases between them. This CDR3 has 13 amino acids. The germline V gene encodes CDR1 SGHVS and CDR2 FNYEAQ.

Only a few counts were recorded for this clonotype. This sequence joins TRBV19 and TRBJ1-2, with a possible D match to TRBD1 (6 bases). The ends were cut back, 3 bases at V and 6 bases at J, with 11 bases in the middle. The V gene's germline CDR1 is LNHDA and CDR2 SQIVND (reference sequence). The CDR3 loop spans 13 amino acids. Here the CDR3 reads CASSIGTGNGYTF. DNA for the CDR3: TGTGCCAGTAGTATTGGAACAGGGAATGGCTACACCTTC.

This clonotype has only a few counts. The chain couples TRBV6-5 to TRBJ2-6, with D tentatively TRBD1 (6 bases). Germline lookup yields CDR1 MNHEY and CDR2 SVGAGI. This CDR3 is built from 17 residues. V lost 2 bases, J lost 0 bases, and 11 bases lay in between. DNA of the CDR3: TGTGCCAGCAGTTACGGAGACAGGCCCTCTGGGGCCAACGTCCTGACTTTC. It translates to CASSYGDRPSGANVLTF.

The chain couples TRBV7-9 to TRBJ1-4, with 9 nucleotides matching TRBD1. The CDR3 totals 14 residues. After removal of 9 bases from V and 6 bases from J, the junction contained 8 bases not matched to a gene. Germline V CDR1 and CDR2: SEHNR, FQNEAQ (reference sequence). CDR3 residues: CARQSGTGYEKLFF. CDR3 sequence (DNA): TGTGCCAGACAATCAGGGACAGGGTATGAAAAACTGTTTTTT.

This clonotype was seen ten or more times. The chain links TRBV6-5 to TRBJ1-1; D not resolved. V shed 0 bases and J shed 1 base, with 9 bases lying between them. The CDR3 loop spans 15 amino acids. From germline, CDR1 is MNHEY and CDR2 SVGAGI. The CDR3 region is CASSYSTSPNTEAFF. CDR3 DNA sequence: TGTGCCAGCAGTTACTCGACCAGCCCGAACACTGAAGCTTTCTTT.

Many counts were recorded for this clonotype. The gene calls are TRBV2 and TRBJ2-1, with 8 bases aligning to TRBD2. Germline V gives CDR1 SNHLY, CDR2 FYNNEI. The CDR3 is 13 amino acids. J lost 8 bases, V lost 7 bases, and 7 bases had no gene match. The chain's CDR3 is CASKNGGAHEQFF. Written as DNA, the CDR3 is TGTGCCAGCAAAAACGGGGGGGCACATGAGCAGTTCTTC.

In the case of this clonotype: Given a much more abundant clone one base away, this may be a read error. V is TRBV29-1 and J is TRBJ2-1; D may be TRBD1 (7 bases). V dropped 3 bases and J dropped 2 bases, with 11 bases sitting between them. Germline CDR1 and CDR2: SQVTM and ANQGSEA. CDR3 length equals 14 residues. CDR3 in amino acids: CSVDAGGTYNEQFF. CDR3 DNA sequence: TGCAGCGTTGACGCAGGGGGGACCTACAATGAGCAGTTCTTC.

This chain uses TRBV9 with TRBJ2-7; 10 positions agree with TRBD1. Germline-derived CDR1 and CDR2 are SGDLS and YYNGEE. The CDR3 length is 15 residues. The V and J ends lost 0 bases and 1 base, in that order; junction bases with no gene match: 1. The CDR3 here is CASSVGQGASYEQYF. Written as DNA, the CDR3 is TGTGCCAGCAGCGTAGGACAGGGGGCATCCTACGAGCAGTACTTC.

The chain has TRBV7-6 and TRBJ2-7; weak D call: TRBD1 (5 bases). The CDR3 extends over 16 amino acids. Trimming pared 2 bases from V and 3 bases from J, leaving 17 bases between. The germline V gene has CDR1 SGHVS and CDR2 FNYEAQ. CDR3 protein: CASSLNPGPSLYEQYF. The CDR3 DNA reads as TGTGCCAGCAGCTTAAACCCAGGGCCCTCCCTCTACGAGCAGTACTTC.

This clonotype was detected ten times or more. The chain carries TRBV6-9 and TRBJ1-6; D remains ambiguous. The CDR3 contains 13 residues. The germline gives CDR1 MNHGY, CDR2 SVAAGI. V lost 4 bases and J lost 6, with 7 bases in between. The CDR3 spells CASSSDVNSPLHF. CDR3 in DNA: TGTGCCAGCAGTTCGGACGTTAATTCACCCCTCCACTTT.

This clonotype was found many times. J is TRBJ2-5 and V is TRBV7-8; 8 nucleotides align to TRBD1. The CDR3 has 15 residues. J was trimmed by 4 bases and V by 2 bases; bases with no gene match: 6. Germline assignment: CDR1 SGHVS and CDR2 FQNEAQ. In DNA form, the CDR3 reads TGTGCCAGCAGCTTACCCCGGACAGGGCGAGAGACCCAGTACTTC. Translated, it gives CASSLPRTGRETQYF. Looking up the rest from reference TRBV7-8 and TRBJ2-5 gives the full variable domain: GAGVSQSPRYKVAKRGQDVALRCDPISGHVSLFWYQQALGQGPEFLTYFQNEAQLDKSGLPSDRFFAERPEGSVSTLKIQRTQQEDSAVYLCASSLPRTGRETQYFGPGTRLLVL.

This clonotype was detected many times. The CDR3 DNA is TGTGCCAGCAGTTTGGAGGGACGCGGGGAAAAACTGTTTTTT. This gives the protein CASSLEGRGEKLFF. The V call is TRBV12-3 or TRBV12-4, the J call TRBJ1-4; a possible D gene is TRBD1 (5 bases). The CDR3 consists of 14 residues. Trimming pared 3 bases from V and 8 bases from J, leaving 13 bases between.